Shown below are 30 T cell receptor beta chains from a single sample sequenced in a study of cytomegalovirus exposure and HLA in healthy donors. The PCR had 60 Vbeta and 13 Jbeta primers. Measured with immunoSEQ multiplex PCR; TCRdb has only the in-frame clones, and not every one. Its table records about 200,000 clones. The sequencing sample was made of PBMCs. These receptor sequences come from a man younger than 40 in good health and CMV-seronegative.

CDR3 nucleotide sequence: TGTGCCAGCAGCTTAGCCCCGGGGGGGACCTACAATGAGCAGTTCTTC. It encodes CASSLAPGGTYNEQFF. The chain combines TRBV7-8 with TRBJ2-1; TRBD2 aligns across 8 bases. The J segment lost 2 bases and the V segment lost 0 bases, leaving 3 bases of the junction unmatched. The CDR3 is 16 amino acids. Per germline, CDR1 SGHVS and CDR2 FQNEAQ.

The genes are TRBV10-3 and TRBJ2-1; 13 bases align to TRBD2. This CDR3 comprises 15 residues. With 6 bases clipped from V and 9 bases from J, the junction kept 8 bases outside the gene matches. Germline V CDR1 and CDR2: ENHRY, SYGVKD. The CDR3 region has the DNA TGTGCCATCAGCGGGGGACTAGCGGGGATCGGTGAGCAGTTCTTC. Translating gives CAISGGLAGIGEQFF.

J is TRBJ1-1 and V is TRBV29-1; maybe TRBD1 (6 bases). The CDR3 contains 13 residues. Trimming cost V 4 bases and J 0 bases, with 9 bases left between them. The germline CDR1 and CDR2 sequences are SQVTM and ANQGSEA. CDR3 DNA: TGCAGCGTTGTACAGGGAGTGAACACTGAAGCTTTCTTT. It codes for CSVVQGVNTEAFF.

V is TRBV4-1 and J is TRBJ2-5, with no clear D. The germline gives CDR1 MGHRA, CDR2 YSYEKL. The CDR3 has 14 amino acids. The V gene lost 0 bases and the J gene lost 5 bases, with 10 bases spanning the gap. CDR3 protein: CASSQDTSKETQYF. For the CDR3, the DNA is TGCGCCAGCAGCCAAGATACGTCTAAGGAGACCCAGTACTTC.

The CDR3 nucleotides read TGTGCCAGTAGGCCGACTAGCGGGAATCCAGATACGCAGTATTTT. Amino acid sequence: CASRPTSGNPDTQYF. The chain links TRBV5-5 to TRBJ2-3, with TRBD2 matching over 11 bases. Germline-derived CDR1 and CDR2 are SGHKS and YYEKEE (reference sequence). The CDR3 is 15 amino acids. J gave up 4 bases and V 8 bases, and 9 bases lay outside the gene matches.

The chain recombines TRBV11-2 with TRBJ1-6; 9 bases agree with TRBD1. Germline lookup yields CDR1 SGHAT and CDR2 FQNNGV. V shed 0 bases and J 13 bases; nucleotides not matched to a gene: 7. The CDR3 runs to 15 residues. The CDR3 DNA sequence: TGTGCCAGCAGCTTAGATATCGGACAGGGGAATCCCCTCCACTTT. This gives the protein CASSLDIGQGNPLHF.

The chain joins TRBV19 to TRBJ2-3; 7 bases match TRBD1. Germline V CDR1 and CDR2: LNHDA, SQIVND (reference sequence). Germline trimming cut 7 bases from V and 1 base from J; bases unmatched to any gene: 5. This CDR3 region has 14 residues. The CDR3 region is CASKLGQGTDTQYF. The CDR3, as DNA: TGTGCCAGTAAACTCGGACAGGGCACAGATACGCAGTATTTT.

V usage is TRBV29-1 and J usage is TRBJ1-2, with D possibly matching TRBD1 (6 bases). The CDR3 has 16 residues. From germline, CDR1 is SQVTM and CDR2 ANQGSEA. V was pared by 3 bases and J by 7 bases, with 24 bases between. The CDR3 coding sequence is TGCAGCGTTGAGGTCTACGGGACATGGGGCTTGATTGGCTACACCTTC. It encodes CSVEVYGTWGLIGYTF.

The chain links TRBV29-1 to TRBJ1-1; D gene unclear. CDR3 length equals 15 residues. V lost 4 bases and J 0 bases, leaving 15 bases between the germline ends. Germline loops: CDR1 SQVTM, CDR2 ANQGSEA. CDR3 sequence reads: CSVVPRAGLNTEAFF. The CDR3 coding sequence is TGCAGCGTTGTCCCCCGCGCGGGATTGAACACTGAAGCTTTCTTT.

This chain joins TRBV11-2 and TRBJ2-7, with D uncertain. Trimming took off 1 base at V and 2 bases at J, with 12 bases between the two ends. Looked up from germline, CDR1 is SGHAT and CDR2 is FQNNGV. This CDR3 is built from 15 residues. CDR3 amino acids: CASSLVGGVAYEQYF. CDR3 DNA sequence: TGTGCCAGCAGCTTAGTGGGTGGAGTTGCCTACGAGCAGTACTTC.

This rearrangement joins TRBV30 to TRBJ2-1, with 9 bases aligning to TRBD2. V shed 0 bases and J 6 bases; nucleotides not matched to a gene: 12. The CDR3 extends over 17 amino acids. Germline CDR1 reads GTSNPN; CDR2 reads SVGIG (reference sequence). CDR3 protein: CAWSVHRGSGSGNEQFF. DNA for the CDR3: TGTGCCTGGAGTGTACACCGGGGTAGCGGGAGCGGCAATGAGCAGTTCTTC.

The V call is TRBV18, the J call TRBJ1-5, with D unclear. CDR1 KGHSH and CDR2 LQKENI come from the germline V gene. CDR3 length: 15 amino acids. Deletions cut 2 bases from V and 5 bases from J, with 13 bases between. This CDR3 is CASSPTGLRDQPQHF. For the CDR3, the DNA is TGTGCCAGCTCACCAACGGGGTTGAGGGATCAGCCCCAGCATTTT.

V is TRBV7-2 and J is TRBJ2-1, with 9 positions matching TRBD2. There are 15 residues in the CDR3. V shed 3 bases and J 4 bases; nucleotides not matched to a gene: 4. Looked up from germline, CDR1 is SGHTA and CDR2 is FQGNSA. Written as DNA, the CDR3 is TGTGCCAGCAGCTTCGCGGGGGGGCCTTACAATGAGCAGTTCTTC. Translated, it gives CASSFAGGPYNEQFF.

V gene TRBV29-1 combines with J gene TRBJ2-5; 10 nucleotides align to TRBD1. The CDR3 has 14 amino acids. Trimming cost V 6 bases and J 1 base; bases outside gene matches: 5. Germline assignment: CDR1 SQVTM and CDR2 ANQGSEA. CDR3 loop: CSVGDRGRQETQYF. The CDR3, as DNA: TGCAGCGTGGGGGACAGGGGACGCCAAGAGACCCAGTACTTC.

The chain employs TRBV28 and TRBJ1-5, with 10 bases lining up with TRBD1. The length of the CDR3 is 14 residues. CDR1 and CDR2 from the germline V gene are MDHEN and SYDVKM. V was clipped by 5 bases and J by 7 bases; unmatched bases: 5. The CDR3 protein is CASSPGTGDQPQHF. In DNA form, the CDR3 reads TGTGCCAGCAGTCCCGGGACAGGGGACCAGCCCCAGCATTTT.

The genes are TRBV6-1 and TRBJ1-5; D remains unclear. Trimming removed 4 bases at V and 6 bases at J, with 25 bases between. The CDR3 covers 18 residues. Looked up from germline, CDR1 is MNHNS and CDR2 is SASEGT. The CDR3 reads CASSAQGGSIGSGQPQHF. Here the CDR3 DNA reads TGTGCCAGCAGTGCGCAAGGAGGGAGTATCGGGAGTGGTCAGCCCCAGCATTTT.

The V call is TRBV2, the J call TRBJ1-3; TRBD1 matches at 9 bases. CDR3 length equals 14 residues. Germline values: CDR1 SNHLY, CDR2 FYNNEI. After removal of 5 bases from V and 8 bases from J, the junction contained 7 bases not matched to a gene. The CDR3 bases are TGTGCCAGCAGTCTACAGGGGGCGCGGGACACCATATATTTT. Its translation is CASSLQGARDTIYF.

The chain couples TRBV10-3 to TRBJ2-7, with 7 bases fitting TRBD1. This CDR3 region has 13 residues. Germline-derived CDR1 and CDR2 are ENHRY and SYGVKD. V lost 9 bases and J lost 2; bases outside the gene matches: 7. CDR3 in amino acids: CAIQTGTTYEQYF. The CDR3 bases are TGTGCCATTCAGACAGGGACAACCTACGAGCAGTACTTC.

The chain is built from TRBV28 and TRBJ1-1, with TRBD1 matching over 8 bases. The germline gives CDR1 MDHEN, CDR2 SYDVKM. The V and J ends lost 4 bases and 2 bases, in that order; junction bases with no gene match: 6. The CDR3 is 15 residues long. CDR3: CASSSPGTGNTEAFF. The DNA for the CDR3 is TGTGCCAGCAGTTCCCCCGGGACAGGCAACACTGAAGCTTTCTTT.

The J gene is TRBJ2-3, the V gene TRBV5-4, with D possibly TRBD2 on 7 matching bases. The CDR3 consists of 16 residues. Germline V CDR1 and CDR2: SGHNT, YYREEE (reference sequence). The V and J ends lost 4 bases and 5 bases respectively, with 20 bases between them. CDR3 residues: CASSSVAGASGDTQYF. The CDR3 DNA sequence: TGTGCCAGCAGCAGCGTGGCGGGGGCGTCTGGAGATACGCAGTATTTT. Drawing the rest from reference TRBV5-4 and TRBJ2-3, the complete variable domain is ETGVTQSPTHLIKTRGQQVTLRCSSQSGHNTVSWYQQALGQGPQFIFQYYREEENGRGNFPPRFSGLQFPNYSSELNVNALELDDSALYLCASSSVAGASGDTQYFGPGTRLTVL.

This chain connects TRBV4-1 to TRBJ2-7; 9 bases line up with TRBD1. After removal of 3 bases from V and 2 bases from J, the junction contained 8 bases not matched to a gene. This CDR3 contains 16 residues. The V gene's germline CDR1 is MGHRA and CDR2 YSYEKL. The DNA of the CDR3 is TGCGCCAGCAGCCACACCGGACAGGGGAGGGCCTACGAGCAGTACTTC. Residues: CASSHTGQGRAYEQYF.

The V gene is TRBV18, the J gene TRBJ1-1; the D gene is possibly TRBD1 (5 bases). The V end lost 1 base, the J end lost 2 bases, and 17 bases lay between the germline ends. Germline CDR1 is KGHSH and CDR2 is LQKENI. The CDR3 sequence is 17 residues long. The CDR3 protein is CASSPLAQGGINTEAFF. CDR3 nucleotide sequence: TGTGCCAGCTCACCACTGGCGCAGGGTGGGATAAACACTGAAGCTTTCTTT.

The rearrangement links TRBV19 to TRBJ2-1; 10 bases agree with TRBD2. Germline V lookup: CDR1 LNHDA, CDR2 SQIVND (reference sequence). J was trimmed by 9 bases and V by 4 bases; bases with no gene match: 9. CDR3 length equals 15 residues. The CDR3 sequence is CASSTTRTSGGEQFF. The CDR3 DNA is TGTGCCAGTAGTACGACCCGGACTAGCGGTGGTGAGCAGTTCTTC.

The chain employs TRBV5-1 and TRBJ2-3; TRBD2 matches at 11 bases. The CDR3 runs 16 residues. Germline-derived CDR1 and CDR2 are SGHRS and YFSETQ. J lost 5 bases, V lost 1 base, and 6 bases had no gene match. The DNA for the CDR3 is TGCGCCAGCAGCTTGCGTAGCGGGAGGGCCATAGATACGCAGTATTTT. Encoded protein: CASSLRSGRAIDTQYF.

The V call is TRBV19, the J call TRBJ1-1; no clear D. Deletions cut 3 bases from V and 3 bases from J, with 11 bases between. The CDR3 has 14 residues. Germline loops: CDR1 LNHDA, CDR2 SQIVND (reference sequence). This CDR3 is CASSIQMADTEAFF. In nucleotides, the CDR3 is TGTGCCAGTAGTATTCAGATGGCAGACACTGAAGCTTTCTTT.

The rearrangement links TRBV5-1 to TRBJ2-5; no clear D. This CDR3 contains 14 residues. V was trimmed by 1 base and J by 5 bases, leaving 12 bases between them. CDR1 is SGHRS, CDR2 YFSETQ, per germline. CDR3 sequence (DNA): TGCGCCAGCAGCTTGTCTCCGTCGCGGGAGACCCAGTACTTC. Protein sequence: CASSLSPSRETQYF.

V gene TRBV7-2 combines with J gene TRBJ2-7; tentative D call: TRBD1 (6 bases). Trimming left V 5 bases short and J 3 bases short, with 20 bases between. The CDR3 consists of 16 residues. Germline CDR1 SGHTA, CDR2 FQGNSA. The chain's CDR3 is CASSLGEGGPNYEQYF. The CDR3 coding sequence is TGTGCCAGCAGCCTGGGGGAAGGGGGACCAAACTACGAGCAGTACTTC.

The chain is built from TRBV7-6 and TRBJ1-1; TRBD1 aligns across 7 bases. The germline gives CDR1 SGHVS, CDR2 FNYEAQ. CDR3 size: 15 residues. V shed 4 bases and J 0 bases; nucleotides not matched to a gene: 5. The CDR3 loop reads CASSWGTVLNTEAFF. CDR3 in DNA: TGTGCCAGCAGCTGGGGGACAGTCTTGAACACTGAAGCTTTCTTT.

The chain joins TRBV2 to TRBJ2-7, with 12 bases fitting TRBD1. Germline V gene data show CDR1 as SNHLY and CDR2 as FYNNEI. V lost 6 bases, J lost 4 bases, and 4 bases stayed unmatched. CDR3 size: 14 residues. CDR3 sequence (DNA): TGTGCCAGCAGCAGGGACAGGGGGCGTTACGAGCAGTACTTC. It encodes CASSRDRGRYEQYF.

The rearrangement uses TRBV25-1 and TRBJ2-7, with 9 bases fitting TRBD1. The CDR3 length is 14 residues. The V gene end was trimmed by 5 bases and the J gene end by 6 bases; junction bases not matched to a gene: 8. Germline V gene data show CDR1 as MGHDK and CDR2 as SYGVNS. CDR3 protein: CASSKRTGVGEQYF. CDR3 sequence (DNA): TGTGCCAGCAGTAAAAGGACAGGGGTGGGCGAGCAGTACTTC.